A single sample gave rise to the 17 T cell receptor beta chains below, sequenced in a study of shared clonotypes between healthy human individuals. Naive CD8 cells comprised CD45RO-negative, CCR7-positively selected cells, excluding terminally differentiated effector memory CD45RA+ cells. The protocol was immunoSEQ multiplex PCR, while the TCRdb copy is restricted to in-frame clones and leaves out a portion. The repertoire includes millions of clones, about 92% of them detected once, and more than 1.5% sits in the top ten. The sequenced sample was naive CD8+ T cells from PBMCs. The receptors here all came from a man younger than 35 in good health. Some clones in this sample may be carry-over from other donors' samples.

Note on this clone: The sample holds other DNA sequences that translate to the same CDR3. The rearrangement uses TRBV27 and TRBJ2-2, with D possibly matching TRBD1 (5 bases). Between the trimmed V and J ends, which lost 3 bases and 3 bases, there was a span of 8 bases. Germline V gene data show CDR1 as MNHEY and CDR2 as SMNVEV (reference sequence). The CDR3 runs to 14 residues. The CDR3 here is CASSFLGDTGELFF. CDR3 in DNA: TGTGCCAGCAGTTTCCTAGGGGACACCGGGGAGCTGTTTTTT.

DNA for the CDR3: TGTGCCAGCAGTTTGGGACCTGGAGCGGGAATAAACTACGAGCAGTACTTC. Translating gives CASSLGPGAGINYEQYF. This chain connects TRBV27 to TRBJ2-7; 7 bases align to TRBD2. Germline CDR1 is MNHEY and CDR2 is SMNVEV (reference sequence). This CDR3 has 17 residues. The ends lost 3 bases at V and 3 bases at J; junction bases unmatched: 14.

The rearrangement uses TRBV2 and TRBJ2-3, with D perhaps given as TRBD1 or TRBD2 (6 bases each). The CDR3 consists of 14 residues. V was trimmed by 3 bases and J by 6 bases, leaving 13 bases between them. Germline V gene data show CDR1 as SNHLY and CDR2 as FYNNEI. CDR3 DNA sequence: TGTGCCAGCAGTGAGGGGGGCTCGGGGGATACGCAGTATTTT. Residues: CASSEGGSGDTQYF. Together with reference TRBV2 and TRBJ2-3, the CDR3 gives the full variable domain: EPEVTQTPSHQVTQMGQEVILRCVPISNHLYFYWYRQILGQKVEFLVSFYNNEISEKSEIFDDQFSVERPDGSNFTLKIRSTKLEDSAMYFCASSEGGSGDTQYFGPGTRLTVL.

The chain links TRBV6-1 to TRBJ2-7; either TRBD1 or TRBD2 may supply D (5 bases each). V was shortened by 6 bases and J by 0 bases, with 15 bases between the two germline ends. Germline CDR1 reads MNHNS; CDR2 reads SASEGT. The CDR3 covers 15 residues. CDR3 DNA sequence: TGTGCCAGCAGGCCACCGGGACCCGCCTCCTACGAGCAGTACTTC. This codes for CASRPPGPASYEQYF.

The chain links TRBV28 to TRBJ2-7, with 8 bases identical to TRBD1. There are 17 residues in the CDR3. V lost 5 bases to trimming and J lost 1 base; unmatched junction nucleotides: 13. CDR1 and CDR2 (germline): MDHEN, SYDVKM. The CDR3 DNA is TGTGCCAGCAGTCTTCCGACACAGGGGGTGAGGTCCTACGAGCAGTACTTC. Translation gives CASSLPTQGVRSYEQYF.

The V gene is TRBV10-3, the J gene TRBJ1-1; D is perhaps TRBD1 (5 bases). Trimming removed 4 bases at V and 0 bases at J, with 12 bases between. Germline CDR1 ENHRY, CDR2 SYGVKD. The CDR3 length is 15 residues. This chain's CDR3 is CAISGAPGMNTEAFF. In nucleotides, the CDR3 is TGTGCCATCAGTGGGGCGCCAGGGATGAACACTGAAGCTTTCTTT.

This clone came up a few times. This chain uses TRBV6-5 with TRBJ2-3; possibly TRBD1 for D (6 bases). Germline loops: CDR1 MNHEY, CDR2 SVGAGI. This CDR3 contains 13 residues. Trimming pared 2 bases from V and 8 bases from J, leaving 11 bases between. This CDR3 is CASSYQQGGTQYF. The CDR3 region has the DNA TGTGCCAGCAGTTACCAACAGGGCGGTACGCAGTATTTT.

CDR3 sequence: CASRLQGIYNYGYTF. Here the CDR3 DNA reads TGTGCCAGTCGTTTGCAGGGGATTTATAACTATGGCTACACCTTC. This chain uses TRBV28 with TRBJ1-2; D perhaps matches TRBD1 (6 bases). The V gene's germline CDR1 is MDHEN and CDR2 SYDVKM. Trimming took 9 bases from V and 1 from J, leaving 18 bases between them. This CDR3 comprises 15 residues.

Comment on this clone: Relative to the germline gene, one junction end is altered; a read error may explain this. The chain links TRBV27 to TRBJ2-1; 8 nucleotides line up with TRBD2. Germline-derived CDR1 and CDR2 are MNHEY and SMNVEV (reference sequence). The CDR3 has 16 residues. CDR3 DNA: TGTGCCAGCAGTTTCTCGCCTGGCGGGAGGTACACTGAGCAGTTCTTC. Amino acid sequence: CASSFSPGGRYTEQFF.

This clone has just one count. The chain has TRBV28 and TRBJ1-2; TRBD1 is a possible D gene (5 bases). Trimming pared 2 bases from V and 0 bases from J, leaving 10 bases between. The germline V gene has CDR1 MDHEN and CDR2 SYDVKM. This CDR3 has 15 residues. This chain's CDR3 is CASSLQGEANYGYTF. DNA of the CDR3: TGTGCCAGCAGTTTACAAGGGGAAGCTAACTATGGCTACACCTTC.

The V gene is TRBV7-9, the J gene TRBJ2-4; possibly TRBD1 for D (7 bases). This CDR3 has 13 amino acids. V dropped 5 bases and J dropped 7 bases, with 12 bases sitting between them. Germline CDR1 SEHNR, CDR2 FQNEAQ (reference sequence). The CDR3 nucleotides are TGTGCCAGCAGCCCAGGGGGGCTGAACATTCAGTACTTC. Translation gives CASSPGGLNIQYF. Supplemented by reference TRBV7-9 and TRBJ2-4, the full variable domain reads DTGVSQNPRHKITKRGQNVTFRCDPISEHNRLYWYRQTLGQGPEFLTYFQNEAQLEKSRLLSDRFSAERPKGSFSTLEIQRTEQGDSAMYLCASSPGGLNIQYFGAGTRLSVL.

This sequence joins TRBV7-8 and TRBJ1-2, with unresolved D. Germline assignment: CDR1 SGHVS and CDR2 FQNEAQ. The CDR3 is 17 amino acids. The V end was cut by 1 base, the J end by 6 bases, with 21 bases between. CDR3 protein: CASSLGPTGLVEDGYTF. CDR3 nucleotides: TGTGCCAGCAGCTTAGGCCCTACGGGTCTTGTGGAGGATGGCTACACCTTC.

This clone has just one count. This CDR3 reads CATHDGQGVGEQYF. As DNA, the CDR3 is TGTGCCACCCATGATGGACAGGGGGTCGGGGAGCAGTACTTC. This sequence joins TRBV6-5 and TRBJ2-7; TRBD1 matches at 10 bases. V shed 10 bases, J shed 7 bases, and the junction held 13 bases outside the gene matches. Germline CDR1 is MNHEY and CDR2 is SVGAGI. The CDR3 is 14 residues long.

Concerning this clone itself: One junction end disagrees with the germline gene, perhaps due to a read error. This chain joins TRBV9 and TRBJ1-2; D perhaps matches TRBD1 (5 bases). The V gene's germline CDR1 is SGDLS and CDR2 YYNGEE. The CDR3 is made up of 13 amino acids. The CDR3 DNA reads TGTGCCAGCAGCCCCCGGACGGGACTTTCCACCAGCTTC. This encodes CASSPRTGLSTSF.

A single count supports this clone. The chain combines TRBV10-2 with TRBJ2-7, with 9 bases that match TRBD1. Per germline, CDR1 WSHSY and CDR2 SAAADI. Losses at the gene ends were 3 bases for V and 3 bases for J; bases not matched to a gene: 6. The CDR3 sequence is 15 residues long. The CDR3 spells CASSDGTGLFYEQYF. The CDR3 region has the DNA TGCGCCAGCAGTGACGGGACAGGGCTTTTCTACGAGCAGTACTTC.

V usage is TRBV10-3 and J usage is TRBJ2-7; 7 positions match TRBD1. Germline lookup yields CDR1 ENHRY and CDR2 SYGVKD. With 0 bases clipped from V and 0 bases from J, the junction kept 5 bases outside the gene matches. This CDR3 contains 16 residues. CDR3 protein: CAISESEGQSSYEQYF. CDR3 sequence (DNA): TGTGCCATCAGTGAGTCTGAGGGACAGAGCTCCTACGAGCAGTACTTC.

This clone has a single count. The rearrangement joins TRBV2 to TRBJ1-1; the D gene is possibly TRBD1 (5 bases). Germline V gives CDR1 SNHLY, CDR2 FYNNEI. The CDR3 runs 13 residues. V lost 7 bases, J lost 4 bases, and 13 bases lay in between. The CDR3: CASIGSGGTEAFF. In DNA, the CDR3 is TGTGCCAGCATCGGATCGGGGGGCACTGAAGCTTTCTTT.